The source of this TCR beta chain is a study of technical replicates of blood from several donors (dated by TCRdb to 2016 to 2017). The library was produced with the immunoSEQ multiplex PCR assay. TCRdb re-hosts the immuneACCESS table, in-frame sequences only. Its copies lack some clones; in the studies checked, an unresolved V gene accounts for under half of them, and the cause for the rest is not known. The sample has about 81,000 clones on record, 90% to 96% of them singletons. More than 0.35% of the sample is in the top ten clones. The CDR3 spans 13 residues, from the cysteine through the phenylalanine. Only the CDR3 portion is preserved as DNA: 39 bases, with reading frame beginning at the first base. Deletion took 4 bases off V and 3 bases off J, with a span of 7 bases between the germline ends. From the germline V gene, CDR1 is SGHDN and CDR2 is FVKESK. Comments on this clone: The antigen it binds to is not known. No quality values exist for individual bases; no much larger clone is one base distant.

The chain employs TRBV14 and TRBJ2-1; a tentative D call is TRBD2 (6 bases match). The sample comprised T cells isolated from PBMCs. This receptor was identified in a human donor in good health. CDR3 sequence: CASSRDFYNEQFF. The nucleotides are TGTGCCAGCAGCCGGGACTTCTACAATGAGCAGTTCTTC.